These 8 T cell receptor beta chains originate from one sample sequenced in a study of human T cells and chemical hapten exposure. As for time point: pre-sensitization, week 0. As for treatment: therapeutic diphenylcyclopropenone sensitization with weekly scalp DPC. TCRdb reanalysed the RACE reads using MiXCR and keeps one entry per CDR3 protein. This sample has roughly 250,000 distinct CDR3 sequences, with approximately 8.4% found just once. Source: whole blood, taken in connection with sensitization to the hapten diphenylcyclopropenone (DPC). The receptors shown here come from a woman aged 40 to 50 with alopecia areata. Some clones in this sample may be carry-over from other donors' samples.

This clonotype has at least ten counts. CDR3 nucleotide sequence: TGTGCCAGCAGCTTGCCCCGGGACTATAACAATGAGCAGTTCTTC. This codes for CASSLPRDYNNEQFF. The J gene is TRBJ2-1, the V gene TRBV7-9; 7 bases are a match to TRBD2. Losses at the gene ends were 3 bases for V and 5 bases for J; bases not matched to a gene: 7. Germline V gene lookup returns CDR1 SEHNR and CDR2 FQNEAQ (reference sequence). The CDR3 is 15 residues long.

The chain carries TRBV10-3 and TRBJ2-1; D could derive from TRBD1 or TRBD2 (5 bases each). Trimming took 0 bases from V and 2 from J, leaving 11 bases between them. There are 16 residues in the CDR3. In germline, CDR1 is ENHRY, CDR2 SYGVKD. This chain's CDR3 is CAISESEGIAYNEQFF. The CDR3 bases are TGTGCCATCAGTGAGTCTGAGGGGATCGCCTACAATGAGCAGTTCTTC.

Remarks on this clonotype: The junction shows a germline mismatch at one end, possibly a read error. This rearrangement joins TRBV6-1 to TRBJ2-5; D is undetermined. This CDR3 has 11 amino acids. Germline V gene lookup returns CDR1 MNHNS and CDR2 SASEGT. CDR3 region: CASARYETRYF. The DNA of the CDR3 is TGTGCCAGCGCCCGGTACGAGACCCGGTACTTC.

The chain links TRBV4-1 to TRBJ2-1, with 10 bases matching TRBD2. CDR3 length: 15 amino acids. Germline V lookup: CDR1 MGHRA, CDR2 YSYEKL. V dropped 0 bases and J dropped 6; count of bases not matched to a gene: 2. The chain's CDR3 is CASSQEASGSNEQFF. DNA for the CDR3: TGCGCCAGCAGCCAAGAGGCTAGCGGGAGCAATGAGCAGTTCTTC.

This chain links TRBV20-1 with TRBJ2-7, with 8 bases matching TRBD1. The length of the CDR3 is 12 residues. V was clipped by 3 bases and J by 4 bases; unmatched bases: 2. Germline CDR1 DFQATT, CDR2 SNEGSKA (reference sequence). CDR3: CSARDREYEQYF. For the CDR3, the DNA is TGCAGTGCTAGGGACAGGGAATACGAGCAGTACTTC.

This clonotype has just a few counts. The CDR3 DNA sequence: TGTGCCAGCAGCGGGGGACTAGCGGACACCGGGGAGCTGTTTTTT. As protein: CASSGGLADTGELFF. J is TRBJ2-2 and V is TRBV7-2; 11 bases are shared with TRBD2. V lost 5 bases to trimming and J lost 3 bases; unmatched junction nucleotides: 2. The CDR3 length is 15 residues. Looked up from germline, CDR1 is SGHTA and CDR2 is FQGNSA.

This clonotype was counted only a few times. V gene TRBV2 combines with J gene TRBJ2-1, with no clear D. CDR3 length: 12 amino acids. The V gene lost 2 bases and the J gene lost 8 bases, with 7 bases spanning the gap. In germline, CDR1 is SNHLY, CDR2 FYNNEI. This CDR3 is CASSEWWDEQFF. The DNA for the CDR3 is TGTGCCAGCAGTGAATGGTGGGATGAGCAGTTCTTC.

This chain uses TRBV12-3 or TRBV12-4 with TRBJ2-5; 13 nucleotides match TRBD2. V was clipped by 6 bases and J by 3 bases; unmatched bases: 4. The CDR3 length is 15 residues. CDR3 region: CASRYGLAGEETQYF. DNA of the CDR3: TGTGCCAGCAGATACGGACTAGCGGGAGAAGAGACCCAGTACTTC.